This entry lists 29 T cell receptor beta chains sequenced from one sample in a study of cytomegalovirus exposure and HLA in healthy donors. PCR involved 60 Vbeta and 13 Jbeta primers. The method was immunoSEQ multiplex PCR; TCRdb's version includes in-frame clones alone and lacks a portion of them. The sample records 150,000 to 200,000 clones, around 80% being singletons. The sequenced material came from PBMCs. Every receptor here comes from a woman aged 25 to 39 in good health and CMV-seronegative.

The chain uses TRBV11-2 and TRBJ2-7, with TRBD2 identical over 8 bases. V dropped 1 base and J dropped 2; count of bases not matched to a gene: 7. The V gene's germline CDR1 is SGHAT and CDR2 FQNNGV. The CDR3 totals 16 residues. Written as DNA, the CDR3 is TGTGCCAGCAGCTTAGGGGGTAGCGGGGAAGCCTACGAGCAGTACTTC. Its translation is CASSLGGSGEAYEQYF. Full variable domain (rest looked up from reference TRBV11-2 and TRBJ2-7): EAGVAQSPRYKIIEKRQSVAFWCNPISGHATLYWYQQILGQGPKLLIQFQNNGVVDDSQLPKDRFSAERLKGVDSTLKIQPAKLEDSAVYLCASSLGGSGEAYEQYFGPGTRLTVT.

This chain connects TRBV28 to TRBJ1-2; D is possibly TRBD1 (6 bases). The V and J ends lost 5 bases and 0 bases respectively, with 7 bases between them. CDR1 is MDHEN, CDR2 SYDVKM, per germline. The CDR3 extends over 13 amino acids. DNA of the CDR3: TGTGCCAGCAGTCCAGGGGCTAACTATGGCTACACCTTC. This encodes CASSPGANYGYTF.

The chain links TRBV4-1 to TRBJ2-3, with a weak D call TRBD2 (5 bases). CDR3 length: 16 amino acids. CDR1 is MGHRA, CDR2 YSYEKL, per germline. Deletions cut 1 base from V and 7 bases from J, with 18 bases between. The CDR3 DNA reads TGCGCCAGCAGCCAAGGGACTGAACCAAACCCCAATACGCAGTATTTT. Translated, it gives CASSQGTEPNPNTQYF.

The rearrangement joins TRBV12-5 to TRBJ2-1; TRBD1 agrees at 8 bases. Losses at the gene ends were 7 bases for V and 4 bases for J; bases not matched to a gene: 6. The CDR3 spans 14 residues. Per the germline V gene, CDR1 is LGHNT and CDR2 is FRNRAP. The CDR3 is CASAPGQAYNEQFF. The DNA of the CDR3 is TGTGCTAGTGCCCCGGGACAGGCGTACAATGAGCAGTTCTTC.

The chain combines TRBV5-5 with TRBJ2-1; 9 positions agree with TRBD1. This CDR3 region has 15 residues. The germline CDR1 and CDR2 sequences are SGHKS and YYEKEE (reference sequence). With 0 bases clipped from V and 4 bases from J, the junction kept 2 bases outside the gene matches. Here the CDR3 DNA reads TGTGCCAGCAGCTTGGGGGGACAGGGTTACAATGAGCAGTTCTTC. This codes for CASSLGGQGYNEQFF.

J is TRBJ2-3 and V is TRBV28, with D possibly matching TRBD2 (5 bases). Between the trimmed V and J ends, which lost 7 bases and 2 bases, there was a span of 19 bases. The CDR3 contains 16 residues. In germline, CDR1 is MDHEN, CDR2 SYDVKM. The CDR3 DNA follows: TGTGCCAGCATAGGGCGAGGGCACAGATACACAGATACGCAGTATTTT. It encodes CASIGRGHRYTDTQYF.

As DNA, the CDR3 is TGTGCCAGCAGCCAACTAGCGGGAGGTTTCGGGGAGCTGTTTTTT. Translating it yields CASSQLAGGFGELFF. The chain joins TRBV4-2 to TRBJ2-2; 11 bases fit TRBD2. Germline V gives CDR1 LGHNA, CDR2 YNFKEQ. V lost 2 bases, J lost 7 bases, and 3 bases stayed unmatched. The CDR3 extends over 15 amino acids.

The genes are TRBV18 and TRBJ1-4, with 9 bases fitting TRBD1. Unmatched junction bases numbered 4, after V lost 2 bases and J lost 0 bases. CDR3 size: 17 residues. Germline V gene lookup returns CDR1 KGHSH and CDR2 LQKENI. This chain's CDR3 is CASSPGTGHATNEKLFF. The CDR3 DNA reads TGTGCCAGCTCACCAGGGACAGGGCATGCAACTAATGAAAAACTGTTTTTT. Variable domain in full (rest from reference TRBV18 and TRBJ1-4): NAGVMQNPRHLVRRRGQEARLRCSPMKGHSHVYWYRQLPEEGLKFMVYLQKENIIDESGMPKERFSAEFPKEGPSILRIQQVVRGDSAAYFCASSPGTGHATNEKLFFGSGTQLSVL.

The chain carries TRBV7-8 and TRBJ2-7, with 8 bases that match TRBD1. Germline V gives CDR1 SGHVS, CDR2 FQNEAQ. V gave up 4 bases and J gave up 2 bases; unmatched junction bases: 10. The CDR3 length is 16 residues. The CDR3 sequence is CASSSRSGTGPYEQYF. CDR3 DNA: TGTGCCAGCAGCTCCAGATCCGGGACAGGACCCTACGAGCAGTACTTC.

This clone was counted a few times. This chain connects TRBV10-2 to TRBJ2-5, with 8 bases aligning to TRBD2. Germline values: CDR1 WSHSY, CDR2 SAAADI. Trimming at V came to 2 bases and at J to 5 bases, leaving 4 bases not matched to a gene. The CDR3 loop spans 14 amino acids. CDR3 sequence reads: CASSERGGQETQYF. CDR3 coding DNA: TGCGCCAGCAGTGAGCGGGGGGGCCAGGAGACCCAGTACTTC.

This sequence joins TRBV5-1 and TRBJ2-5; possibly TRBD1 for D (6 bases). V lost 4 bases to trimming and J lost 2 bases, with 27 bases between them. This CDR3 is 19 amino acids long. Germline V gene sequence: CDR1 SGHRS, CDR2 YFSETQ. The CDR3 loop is CASSASLRDTIGGQETQYF. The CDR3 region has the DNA TGCGCCAGCAGCGCCTCGCTCCGGGACACCATAGGGGGACAAGAGACCCAGTACTTC. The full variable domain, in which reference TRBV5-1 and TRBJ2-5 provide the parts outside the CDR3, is KAGVTQTPRYLIKTRGQQVTLSCSPISGHRSVSWYQQTPGQGLQFLFEYFSETQRNKGNFPGRFSGRQFSNSRSEMNVSTLELGDSALYLCASSASLRDTIGGQETQYFGPGTRLLVL.

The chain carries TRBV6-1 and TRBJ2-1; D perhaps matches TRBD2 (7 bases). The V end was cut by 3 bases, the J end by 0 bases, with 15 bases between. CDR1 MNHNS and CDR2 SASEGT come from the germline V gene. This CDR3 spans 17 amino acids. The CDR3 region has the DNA TGTGCCAGCAGTGAGCCTAGTAGGGGGGGCTCCTACAATGAGCAGTTCTTC. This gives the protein CASSEPSRGGSYNEQFF.

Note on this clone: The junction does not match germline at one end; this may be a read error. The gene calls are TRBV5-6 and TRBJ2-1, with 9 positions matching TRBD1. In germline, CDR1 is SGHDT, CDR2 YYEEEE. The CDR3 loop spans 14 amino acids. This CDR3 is CASSTQTGGNGQFF. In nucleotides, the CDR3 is TGTGCCAGCAGCACCCAGACAGGGGGTAATGGGCAGTTCTTC.

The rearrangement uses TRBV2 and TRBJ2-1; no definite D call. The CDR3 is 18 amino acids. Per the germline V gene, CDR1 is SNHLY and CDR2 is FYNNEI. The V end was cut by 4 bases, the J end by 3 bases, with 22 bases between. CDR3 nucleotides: TGTGCCAGCAGTGGAGATGCTGATATAACCCCTTTCTACAATGAGCAGTTCTTC. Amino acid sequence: CASSGDADITPFYNEQFF. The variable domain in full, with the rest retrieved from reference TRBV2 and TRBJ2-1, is EPEVTQTPSHQVTQMGQEVILRCVPISNHLYFYWYRQILGQKVEFLVSFYNNEISEKSEIFDDQFSVERPDGSNFTLKIRSTKLEDSAMYFCASSGDADITPFYNEQFFGPGTRLTVL.

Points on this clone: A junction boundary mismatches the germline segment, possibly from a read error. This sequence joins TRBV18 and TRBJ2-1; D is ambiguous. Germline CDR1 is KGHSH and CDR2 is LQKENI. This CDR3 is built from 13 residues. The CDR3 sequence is CASSPPSDNEQFF. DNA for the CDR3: TGTGCCAGCTCACCACCCTCCGACAATGAGCAGTTCTTC.

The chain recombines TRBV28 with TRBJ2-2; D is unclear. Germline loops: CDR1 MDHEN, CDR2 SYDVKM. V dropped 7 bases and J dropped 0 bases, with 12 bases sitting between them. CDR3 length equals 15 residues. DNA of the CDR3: TGTGCCAGCATCAAAGCTTTAGCGAACACCGGGGAGCTGTTTTTT. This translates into CASIKALANTGELFF.

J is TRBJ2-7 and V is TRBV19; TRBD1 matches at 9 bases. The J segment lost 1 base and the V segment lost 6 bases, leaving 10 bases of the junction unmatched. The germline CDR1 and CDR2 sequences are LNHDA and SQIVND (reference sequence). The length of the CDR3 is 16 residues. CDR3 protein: CASSSLGTGNSYEQYF. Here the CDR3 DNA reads TGTGCCAGTAGCTCACTTGGGACAGGGAATTCCTACGAGCAGTACTTC.

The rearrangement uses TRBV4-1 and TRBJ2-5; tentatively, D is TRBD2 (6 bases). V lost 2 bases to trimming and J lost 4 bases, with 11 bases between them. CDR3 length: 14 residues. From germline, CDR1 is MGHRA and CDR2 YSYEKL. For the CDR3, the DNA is TGCGCCAGCAGCCAATACGGGGGTACAGAGACCCAGTACTTC. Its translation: CASSQYGGTETQYF.

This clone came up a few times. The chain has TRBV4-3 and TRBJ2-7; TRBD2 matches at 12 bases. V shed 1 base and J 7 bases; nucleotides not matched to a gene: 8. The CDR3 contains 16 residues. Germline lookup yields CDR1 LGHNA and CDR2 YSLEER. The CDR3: CASSQAVASGRGEQYF. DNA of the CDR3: TGCGCCAGCAGCCAAGCTGTTGCTAGCGGGAGGGGAGAGCAGTACTTC.

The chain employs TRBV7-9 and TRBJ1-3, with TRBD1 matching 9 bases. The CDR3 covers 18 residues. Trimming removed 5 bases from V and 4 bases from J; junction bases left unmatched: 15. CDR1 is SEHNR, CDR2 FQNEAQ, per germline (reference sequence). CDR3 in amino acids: CASSNQYTGQGMGNTIYF. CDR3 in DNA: TGTGCCAGCAGCAATCAGTACACCGGACAGGGGATGGGAAACACCATATATTTT.

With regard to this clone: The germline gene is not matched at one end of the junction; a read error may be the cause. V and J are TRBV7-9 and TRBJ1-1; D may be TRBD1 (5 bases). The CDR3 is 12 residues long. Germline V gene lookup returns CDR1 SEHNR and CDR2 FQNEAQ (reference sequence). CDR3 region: CSSSHEEGRAFF. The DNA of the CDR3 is TGTTCCAGCAGCCATGAGGAGGGGAGAGCTTTCTTT.

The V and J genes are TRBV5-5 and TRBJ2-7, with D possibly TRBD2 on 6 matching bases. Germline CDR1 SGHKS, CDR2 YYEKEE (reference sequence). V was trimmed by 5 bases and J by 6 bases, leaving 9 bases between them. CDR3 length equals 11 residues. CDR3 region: CASSGGIEQYF. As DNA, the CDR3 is TGTGCCAGCAGTGGGGGGATCGAGCAGTACTTC.

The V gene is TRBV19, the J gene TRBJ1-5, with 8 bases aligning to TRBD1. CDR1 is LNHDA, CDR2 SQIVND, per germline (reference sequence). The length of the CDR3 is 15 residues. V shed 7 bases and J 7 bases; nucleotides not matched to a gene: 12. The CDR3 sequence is CASMGDRRVWQPQHF. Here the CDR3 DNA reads TGTGCCAGTATGGGGGACAGGCGGGTTTGGCAGCCCCAGCATTTT.

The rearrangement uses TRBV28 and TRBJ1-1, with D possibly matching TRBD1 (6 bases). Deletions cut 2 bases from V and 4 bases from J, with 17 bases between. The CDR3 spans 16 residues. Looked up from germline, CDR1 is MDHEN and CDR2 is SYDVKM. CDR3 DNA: TGTGCCAGCAGTTTACCCCAACAGGGCGGAGGCACTGAAGCTTTCTTT. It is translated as CASSLPQQGGGTEAFF.

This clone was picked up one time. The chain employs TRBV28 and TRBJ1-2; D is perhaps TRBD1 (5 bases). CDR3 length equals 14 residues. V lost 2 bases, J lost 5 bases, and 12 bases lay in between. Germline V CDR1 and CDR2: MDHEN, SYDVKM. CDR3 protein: CASSLGAGGYGYTF. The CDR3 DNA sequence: TGTGCCAGCAGTTTAGGGGCGGGAGGTTATGGCTACACCTTC.

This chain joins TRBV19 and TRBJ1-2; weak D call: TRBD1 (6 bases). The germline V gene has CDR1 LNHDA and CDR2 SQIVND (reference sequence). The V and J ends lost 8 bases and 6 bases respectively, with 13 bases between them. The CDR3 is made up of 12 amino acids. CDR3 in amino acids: CASRRGENGYTF. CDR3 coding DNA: TGTGCCAGTCGCAGGGGAGAAAATGGCTACACCTTC.

The DNA of the CDR3 is TGTGCCAGCAGCCATAGGACAAGGGGGCAGTACTTC. Its protein product is CASSHRTRGQYF. The chain couples TRBV7-2 to TRBJ2-7; tentatively, D is TRBD1 (5 bases). CDR3 length equals 12 residues. The V end lost 5 bases, the J end lost 9 bases, and 14 bases lay between the germline ends. CDR1 is SGHTA and CDR2 is FQGNSA in the germline V gene.

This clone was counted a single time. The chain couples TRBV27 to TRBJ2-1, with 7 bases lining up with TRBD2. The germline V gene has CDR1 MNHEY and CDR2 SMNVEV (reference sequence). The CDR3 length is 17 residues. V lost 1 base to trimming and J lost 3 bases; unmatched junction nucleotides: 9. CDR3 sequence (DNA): TGTGCCAGCAGTTTATTAGGGGTAGCGGGTAACTACAATGAGCAGTTCTTC. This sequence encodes CASSLLGVAGNYNEQFF.

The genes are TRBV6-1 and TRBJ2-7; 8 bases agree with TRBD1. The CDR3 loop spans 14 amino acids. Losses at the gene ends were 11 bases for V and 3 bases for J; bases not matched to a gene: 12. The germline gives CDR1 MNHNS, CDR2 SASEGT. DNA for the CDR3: TGTGCCGGGGCAGCAGCAGGGGGCATCTACGAGCAGTACTTC. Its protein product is CAGAAAGGIYEQYF.